A selection of T cell receptor beta chains follows, all from one sample in a study of blood T cell repertoires in COVID-19. Data came from immunoSEQ multiplex PCR; TCRdb stores just in-frame clones and leaves some out. Seen here are roughly 250,000 clones, approximately 79% observed once, and the top ten hold roughly 4%. Sequencing was carried out using peripheral blood. These TCRs come from a woman between 40 and 55 years old with active or convalescent COVID-19. Both conserved end residues are part of each CDR3. A D gene is named only where the DNA matches it firmly. Not all rows give a size; the values are once, few, many and, for expanded clones, a class.

V gene	D gene	J gene	clone size	CDR3 DNA	CDR3 protein
TRBV30	.	TRBJ1-5	few	TGTGCCTGGGCGTATAGCAATCAGCCCCAGCATTTT	CAWAYSNQPQHF
TRBV18	.	TRBJ1-4	.	TGTGCCAGCTCACCACCCCAGGGGACGCGGGAAAAACTGTTTTTT	CASSPPQGTREKLFF
TRBV28	.	TRBJ1-5	.	TGTGCCAGCAGTCAGGGGTGGGATGGCAATCAGCCCCAGCATTTT	CASSQGWDGNQPQHF
TRBV14	.	TRBJ2-5	few	TGTGCCAGCAGCCAAGAAATTGGGAGCCAAGAGACCCAGTACTTC	CASSQEIGSQETQYF
TRBV15	TRBD2	TRBJ2-3	.	TGTGCCACCAGCAGAGACGGGGGAGGGAGCACAGATACGCAGTATTTT	CATSRDGGGSTDTQYF
TRBV19	TRBD1	TRBJ1-1	.	TGTGCCAGTAGTGGGACAGCGAACACTGAAGCTTTCTTT	CASSGTANTEAFF
TRBV4-1	TRBD2	TRBJ2-5	.	TGCGCCAGCAGCCAAGCGGCAGCGGGGGTTGGCGAGACCCAGTACTTC	CASSQAAAGVGETQYF
TRBV5-4	.	TRBJ2-1	many	TGTGCCAGAAAGAACGGGGGTGATGAGCAGTTCTTC	CARKNGGDEQFF
TRBV5-5	.	TRBJ1-2	few	TGTGCCAGCAGCTTGGTTCCGGGGAATCATGGCTACACCTTC	CASSLVPGNHGYTF
TRBV6-5	TRBD1	TRBJ1-4	few	TGTGCCTCACAGGGGGGGACTAATGAAAAACTGTTTTTT	CASQGGTNEKLFF
TRBV20-1	.	TRBJ1-1	many	TGCAGTGCTAGTACGGGGGTTAGGACTGAAGCTTTCTTT	CSASTGVRTEAFF
TRBV5-1	.	TRBJ2-3	.	TGCGCCAGCAGCCAGAGACAGATCACAGATACGCAGTATTTT	CASSQRQITDTQYF
TRBV18	.	TRBJ2-7	.	TGTGCCAGCTCACCCGACAGATTCTACGAGCAGTACTTC	CASSPDRFYEQYF
TRBV2	.	TRBJ1-4	.	TGTGCCAGCAGTCAGGGAAGGGGTGATGAAAAACTGTTTTTT	CASSQGRGDEKLFF
TRBV6-6	.	TRBJ1-2	.	TGTGCCATCCAGGACGATCTCCCAGGGGGCTACACCTTC	CAIQDDLPGGYTF
TRBV7-8	TRBD1	TRBJ2-2	.	TGTGCCAGCAGCGCCCCGACAGGGGGTAGTAACACCGGGGAGCTGTTTTTT	CASSAPTGGSNTGELFF
TRBV5-6	.	TRBJ1-5	.	TGTGCCAGCAGCTTGGAAGGGGCCGGGCAGCCCCAGCATTTT	CASSLEGAGQPQHF
TRBV18	TRBD1	TRBJ1-1	.	TGTGCCAGCTCCCCAGACAGGGCGAACACTGAAGCTTTCTTT	CASSPDRANTEAFF
TRBV29-1	TRBD1	TRBJ2-2	.	TGCAGCGGAAGGAAACAGGGGGGCACCGGGGAGCTGTTTTTT	CSGRKQGGTGELFF
TRBV18	.	TRBJ1-1	.	TGTGCCAGCTCACCCTCCCTCCGGAGCACTGAAGCTTTCTTT	CASSPSLRSTEAFF
TRBV28	.	TRBJ1-1	.	TGTGCCAGCAGCCTATCCGTGAGGGTAAGGAGATTGAAGACTGAAGCTTTCTTT	CASSLSVRVRRLKTEAFF
TRBV7-8	.	TRBJ1-1	.	TGTGCCAGCAGCCGAGGGGGGGGGCAGAACACTGAAGCTTTCTTT	CASSRGGGQNTEAFF
TRBV30	TRBD1	TRBJ2-7	.	TGTGCCTGGGTGGCGGACAGGGGGCTAGAGCAGTACTTC	CAWVADRGLEQYF
TRBV3-1/TRBV3-2	TRBD2	TRBJ2-3	.	TGTGCCAGCAGCCTGGGACTAGCAACAGATACGCAGTATTTT	CASSLGLATDTQYF
TRBV10-3	.	TRBJ1-2	.	TGTGCCATCAGTGAGTCTGGACAGACTAACTATGGCTACACCTTC	CAISESGQTNYGYTF
TRBV19	TRBD1	TRBJ1-5	.	TGTGCCAGTGCCATCAGACAGGGGAACGTCCAGCCCCAGCATTTT	CASAIRQGNVQPQHF
TRBV5-1	.	TRBJ1-1	.	TGCGCCAGCAGCTTGTCTTTCGGGGGAGGTAACACTGAAGCTTTCTTT	CASSLSFGGGNTEAFF
TRBV7-3	TRBD2	TRBJ2-3	.	TGTGCCAGCAGCTTAAGACTAGCGGGGACCCTCAGCACAGATACGCAGTATTTT	CASSLRLAGTLSTDTQYF
TRBV7-2	.	TRBJ2-3	.	TGTGCCAGCAGCCCCCGCGTCGTGAGCACAGATACGCAGTATTTT	CASSPRVVSTDTQYF
TRBV6-5	.	TRBJ1-1	.	TGTGCCAGCAGTTACTCGGCGGGGGCGCTTCGAACTGAAGCTTTCTTT	CASSYSAGALRTEAFF
TRBV6-4	.	TRBJ1-5	.	TGTGCCAGCAGTGTCACCGACAGAACCCCCCAGCATTTT	CASSVTDRTPQHF
TRBV28	TRBD2	TRBJ2-1	.	TGTGCCAGCAGTTTGCGGGGGGGCTACAATGAGCAGTTCTTC	CASSLRGGYNEQFF
TRBV24-1	.	TRBJ1-2	.	TGTGCCACCAGTGATCCCTCTCGGAACTATGGCTACACCTTC	CATSDPSRNYGYTF
TRBV6-6	TRBD1	TRBJ2-5	once	TGTGCCAGCAGTAAACGGGACAGACGCCAAGAGACCCAGTACTTC	CASSKRDRRQETQYF
TRBV4-1	.	TRBJ1-5	few	TGCGCCAGCAGCCCCGTGGGGCCGCACAATCAGCCCCAGCATTTT	CASSPVGPHNQPQHF
TRBV5-1	.	TRBJ1-5	.	TGCGCCAGCAGCTTGGGGGGCCTAGACAATCAGCCCCAGCATTTT	CASSLGGLDNQPQHF
TRBV18	TRBD1	TRBJ2-1	.	TGTGCCAGCCATCCGGGACAGGGGGTAAATGAGCAGTTCTTC	CASHPGQGVNEQFF
TRBV3-1/TRBV3-2	TRBD1	TRBJ1-6	.	TGTGCCAGCAGCCCTGGACAGGGCAATTCACCCCTCCACTTT	CASSPGQGNSPLHF
TRBV27	TRBD2	TRBJ2-1	.	TGTGCCAGCAGTTTGCTTGTTACGGGGGGGCATAATGAGCAGTTCTTC	CASSLLVTGGHNEQFF
TRBV15	.	TRBJ2-2	.	TGTGCCACCAGCAGAGAAGCGAGCGGGGAGCTGTTTTTT	CATSREASGELFF
TRBV5-4	TRBD1	TRBJ1-1	.	TGTGCCAGCAGCCCGACAGGGCAGAACACTGAAGCTTTCTTT	CASSPTGQNTEAFF
TRBV28	TRBD1	TRBJ1-1	.	TGTGCCAGCAGAACCGGGACAGGGGGGTACACTGAAGCTTTCTTT	CASRTGTGGYTEAFF
TRBV6-4	TRBD2	TRBJ2-1	few	TGTGCCAGCAGTGAAACTAGCGGGGGGATCTACAATGAGCAGTTCTTC	CASSETSGGIYNEQFF
TRBV19	.	TRBJ2-2	once	TGTGCCAGTATCCGCAAGGGGGAGGGCCCGAACACCGGGGAGCTGTTTTTT	CASIRKGEGPNTGELFF
TRBV15	.	TRBJ1-5	.	TGTGCCACCAGCAGAGAAATAACCCCGGGACACCATAATCAGCCCCAGCATTTT	CATSREITPGHHNQPQHF
TRBV5-1	.	TRBJ1-3	.	TGCGCCAGCAGTTCCGACGGGGGAGTTGGAAACACCATATATTTT	CASSSDGGVGNTIYF